Listed below are T cell receptor beta chains from one sample, sequenced in a study of blood T cells in healthy people across ages. TCRdb analysed the 5' RACE reads with MiXCR anew, one entry per CDR3 protein. Of fewer than 650,000 distinct CDR3 sequences listed, about 28% are singletons. The same data also went into a second study, on T cells of mothers and their children.

The sample taken for sequencing was blood. The receptors here all came from a boy between 2 and 10 years old in good health. Each CDR3 is given with its conserved first and last residue. The order of the fields is CDR3 DNA, CDR3 protein, J gene, clone size, D gene, V gene. D genes are given only for firm matches. Clone size is not always given. Where it is, it says once, few, many or a class for expanded clones.

TGTGCCAGCAGTCGGGGCAGGGACTACGTCGGGACCCAGTACTTC,CASSRGRDYVGTQYF,TRBJ2-5,few,TRBD2,TRBV6-6
TGTGCCAGCAGCCGAGATTTGGCCGGGGAGCTGTTTTTT,CASSRDLAGELFF,TRBJ2-2,.,.,TRBV4-2
TGCGCCAGCAGCTTGGCCCGAGGGGATTTGGACGAGCAGTACTTC,CASSLARGDLDEQYF,TRBJ2-7,many,.,TRBV5-1
TGTGCCAGCAGCTTAGGCGCTAGCGGCGGGAATGAGCAGTTCTTC,CASSLGASGGNEQFF,TRBJ2-1,.,TRBD2,TRBV7-3
TGCAGCGTTGAGGCGGGCTCGGGAAGGGGCTACACCTTC,CSVEAGSGRGYTF,TRBJ1-2,few,.,TRBV29-1
TGTGCCAGCAGTGTTAGACAGGGTGGAAATTCACCCCTCCACTTT,CASSVRQGGNSPLHF,TRBJ1-6,many,TRBD1,TRBV6-1
TGTGCCAGCAGTAACCGGGACAACCCCACTGAAGCTTTCTTT,CASSNRDNPTEAFF,TRBJ1-1,few,.,TRBV6-5
TGTGCCAGCAGCCAAAGGTCAGGGGAAGAGCAGTACTTC,CASSQRSGEEQYF,TRBJ2-7,few,.,TRBV3-1
TGTGCCAGCAGCTCGGGACAGGGGGGGAGTAACACTGAAGCTTTCTTT,CASSSGQGGSNTEAFF,TRBJ1-1,few,TRBD1,TRBV7-8
TGCGCCAGCAGCCACCTGAATCAACTAGCGGGGGGGAACCGAGAGACCCAGTACTTC,CASSHLNQLAGGNRETQYF,TRBJ2-5,.,TRBD2,TRBV4-3
TGTGCCTGGAGGGAGGACAGGGAGTACGGGGAGCTGTTTTTT,CAWREDREYGELFF,TRBJ2-2,.,TRBD1,TRBV30
TGCAGTGCTAGCAAGACGCGACAGGCACCAAGGACCCAGTACTTC,CSASKTRQAPRTQYF,TRBJ2-5,.,.,TRBV20-1
TGTGCCAGCAGTCGGACTAGCGGGGGGGCCGGAGAGACCCAGTACTTC,CASSRTSGGAGETQYF,TRBJ2-5,.,TRBD2,TRBV2
TGTGCCACCACCCCGGACCAGGAAAAACTGTTTTTT,CATTPDQEKLFF,TRBJ1-4,.,.,TRBV12-3/TRBV12-4
TGTGCCAGCAGCGTAGACGGGGTTCGGACTGAAGCTTTCTTT,CASSVDGVRTEAFF,TRBJ1-1,.,.,TRBV9
TGTGCCATCAGAGAAGAGCTACAGGTTCGTGAGACCCAGTACTTC,CAIREELQVRETQYF,TRBJ2-5,.,.,TRBV10-3
TGTGCCAGCAGCTTAGATTTTGAAAAACTGTTTTTT,CASSLDFEKLFF,TRBJ1-4,few,.,TRBV7-9
TGCAGTGCAACTGGGACTAGCGGGAGTCAAGAGACCCAGTACTTC,CSATGTSGSQETQYF,TRBJ2-5,few,TRBD2,TRBV20-1
TGCGCCAGCAGCCAAGTGGGGGAGGCTACTCAAGAGACCCAGTACTTC,CASSQVGEATQETQYF,TRBJ2-5,few,.,TRBV4-1
TGTGCCAGCAGCTTACATTACGGGGCGGGTGGCACCGGGGAGCTGTTTTTT,CASSLHYGAGGTGELFF,TRBJ2-2,few,.,TRBV7-3
TGTGCCAGTAGCATCCGACGTGGCACCGGGGAGCTGTTTTTT,CASSIRRGTGELFF,TRBJ2-2,few,.,TRBV19
TGCGCCAGCAGCCAGACGACTGGAATGACAGATACGCAGTATTTT,CASSQTTGMTDTQYF,TRBJ2-3,few,.,TRBV4-1
TGTGCCAGCAGCCACCTTCTAGCGGAGAGCACAGATACGCAGTATTTT,CASSHLLAESTDTQYF,TRBJ2-3,.,TRBD2,TRBV4-2
TGTGCCAGCAGTGACGACGAGCGGGGGGCCCAAGAGACCCAGTACTTC,CASSDDERGAQETQYF,TRBJ2-5,.,TRBD2,TRBV25-1
TGTGCCACCAGTGATTTGCCGGGGGGGAGCCCAAGCCGGGATAATTCACCCCTCCACTTT,CATSDLPGGSPSRDNSPLHF,TRBJ1-6,.,.,TRBV24-1
TGTGCCAGCAGCCAAGAGGGTACGGCGGCGATGAACACTGAAGCTTTCTTT,CASSQEGTAAMNTEAFF,TRBJ1-1,.,.,TRBV4-2
TGTGCCGTAAGTCGGGCCGCTAAGGAGACCCAGTACTTC,CAVSRAAKETQYF,TRBJ2-5,.,.,TRBV7-7
TGTGCCAGCAGCCAAGAGCGACTAGCGGGGGCCCCAGGGATTGTGCAGTACTTC,CASSQERLAGAPGIVQYF,TRBJ2-5,few,TRBD2,TRBV3-1
TGTGCCAGCAGTTCCGACCCTAACGCCGCCAAAAACATTCAATACTTC,CASSSDPNAAKNIQYF,TRBJ2-4,.,.,TRBV27
TGCGCCAGCAGCCAAGGGGTCCCGGGAGTTCGCACAGATACGCAGTATTTT,CASSQGVPGVRTDTQYF,TRBJ2-3,.,.,TRBV4-3
TGTGCCAGCAGCCCACGGCGGCCGAACTATGGCTACACCTTC,CASSPRRPNYGYTF,TRBJ1-2,many,.,TRBV16
TGTGCCAGCAGCTTAGTGGGTCGTCGTCAGGGGAAAAACATTCAGTACTTC,CASSLVGRRQGKNIQYF,TRBJ2-4,.,.,TRBV7-8
TGTGCCAGCAGTTTGGAATTGGGACGGCCCCAGCATTTT,CASSLELGRPQHF,TRBJ1-5,.,.,TRBV12-3/TRBV12-4
TGTGCCAGCAGTGACAGCGTCTTGACCTACGAGCAGTACTTC,CASSDSVLTYEQYF,TRBJ2-7,few,.,TRBV2
TGTGCCAGCGGCCCCCACAACAGGGGCAATTCACCCCTCCACTTT,CASGPHNRGNSPLHF,TRBJ1-6,.,TRBD1,TRBV12-3/TRBV12-4
TGTGCCAGCAGTGAATGGGACGACTACGAGCAGTACTTC,CASSEWDDYEQYF,TRBJ2-7,.,.,TRBV25-1
TGTGCCAGCAGTTTGGAGGGATTCGACGACATTCAGTACTTC,CASSLEGFDDIQYF,TRBJ2-4,.,.,TRBV12-3/TRBV12-4
TGCGCCAGCAGCCAAGAGGGAGGGACAGGGTTAATCGAGCAGTACTTC,CASSQEGGTGLIEQYF,TRBJ2-7,.,TRBD1,TRBV4-1
TGTGCCACCAGTGACAACCGGGACTCCGTAAACAATGAGCAGCTCTTC,CATSDNRDSVNNEQLF,TRBJ2-1,.,.,TRBV24-1
TGCAGCATCGGACAGTTATACAATGAGCAGTTCTTC,CSIGQLYNEQFF,TRBJ2-1,few,.,TRBV29-1
TGCAGTGCTAGAGTCGGACAGGGGCAAATGGGGTCGAGGGAGCTGTTTTTT,CSARVGQGQMGSRELFF,TRBJ2-2,.,TRBD1,TRBV20-1
TGTGCCATCAGCCCCCCTCACGGTCAACAGAGGGGGGATGAGCAGTTCTTC,CAISPPHGQQRGDEQFF,TRBJ2-1,.,.,TRBV10-3
TGTGCCAGCAAAGACAATCCCTATGGCTACACCTTC,CASKDNPYGYTF,TRBJ1-2,.,.,TRBV6-2/TRBV6-3
TGTGCCAGCAGCGACCCCTCGGTCTACGAGCAGTACTTC,CASSDPSVYEQYF,TRBJ2-7,.,.,TRBV7-2
TGTGCCAGCAGCCAAGAAGGAGGGGCGCGCAGCCAGCCCCAGCATTTT,CASSQEGGARSQPQHF,TRBJ1-5,.,.,TRBV14
TGCAGCGTTGAGGTGAACAGACAAGAGACCCAGTACTTC,CSVEVNRQETQYF,TRBJ2-5,few,.,TRBV29-1
TGTGCCAGCAGCCCCCCCGGCGGGGGGGACATTCAGTACTTC,CASSPPGGGDIQYF,TRBJ2-4,.,TRBD2,TRBV3-1
TGTGCCAGCAGCTTAGAGGGGGCCGGGGAGCTGTTTTTT,CASSLEGAGELFF,TRBJ2-2,.,.,TRBV11-2
TGCAGTGCTACTCCACCCCATACCTACGAGCAGTACTTC,CSATPPHTYEQYF,TRBJ2-7,few,.,TRBV20-1
TGCGCCAGCAGCCAAGAAGTGGCAGGGAGTCAGTACTTC,CASSQEVAGSQYF,TRBJ2-4,few,.,TRBV4-1
TGTGCCAGCAGTGCCCAGGCAAGCAATCAGCCCCAGCATTTT,CASSAQASNQPQHF,TRBJ1-5,.,.,TRBV6-4
TGCAGTGCCCCTAGCGTTGGCGGGTTGGTTGGGGAGCAGTACTTC,CSAPSVGGLVGEQYF,TRBJ2-5,few,.,TRBV20-1
TGCAGTGCTCCGGCCGCGACAGGAGGACCAGATACGCAGTATTTT,CSAPAATGGPDTQYF,TRBJ2-3,.,.,TRBV20-1
TGCGCCAGCAGCCAAGACTCCTCCGCTAGGACTACTAACTATGGCTACACCTTC,CASSQDSSARTTNYGYTF,TRBJ1-2,.,.,TRBV4-3
TGTGCCAGCACTGGAGGGGGGCTGAGCGAGCAGTACTTC,CASTGGGLSEQYF,TRBJ2-7,.,.,TRBV6-5
TGCAGTGCGGCAGGGGGGTGGCCCCAGTTAAAACCCTCAAGCTCCTATAATTCACCCCTCCACTTT,CSAAGGWPQLKPSSSYNSPLHF,TRBJ1-6,many,TRBD1,TRBV20-1
TGCGCCAGCAGCTTTTACAGGGGAGATACGCAGTATTTT,CASSFYRGDTQYF,TRBJ2-3,.,TRBD1,TRBV5-1
TGTGCCAGCAGGTTAGCGGGTAGCTCCTACGAGCAGTACTTC,CASRLAGSSYEQYF,TRBJ2-7,.,TRBD2,TRBV27
TGTGCCAGCAGTTTAGGGGGGGCCGGTGCCTATGGCTACACCTTC,CASSLGGAGAYGYTF,TRBJ1-2,few,.,TRBV27
TGTGCCAGCAGAATGGGACAGGGGATCACTGAAGCTTTCTTT,CASRMGQGITEAFF,TRBJ1-1,few,TRBD1,TRBV12-3/TRBV12-4